This TCR beta chain was sequenced in a study of blood T cell repertoires in COVID-19. Overall study context: Researchers got acute and convalescent COVID-19 samples from the United States, Italy and Spain. Nucleic acid was either cDNA or gDNA, and it came from T cells, B-cell-depleted T cells, or PBMCs.

This clone was found a few times. The data were produced by immunoSEQ multiplex PCR, yet TCRdb's version contains in-frame clones alone and is incomplete. The sample has around 290,000 clones, around nine tenths seen once. Germline values: CDR1 SQVTM, CDR2 ANQGSEA. V lost 7 bases to trimming and J lost 0 bases, with 9 bases between them. CDR3 length: 13 amino acids. Sequenced input: peripheral blood. The receptor was isolated from a woman aged 65 to 85 with COVID-19, enrolled during active disease. This chain connects TRBV29-1 to TRBJ2-2, with TRBD2 as a possible D gene (6 bases). CDR3 nucleotides: TGCAGCGCGGGACTCCCGAACACCGGGGAGCTGTTTTTT. Translated: CSAGLPNTGELFF.